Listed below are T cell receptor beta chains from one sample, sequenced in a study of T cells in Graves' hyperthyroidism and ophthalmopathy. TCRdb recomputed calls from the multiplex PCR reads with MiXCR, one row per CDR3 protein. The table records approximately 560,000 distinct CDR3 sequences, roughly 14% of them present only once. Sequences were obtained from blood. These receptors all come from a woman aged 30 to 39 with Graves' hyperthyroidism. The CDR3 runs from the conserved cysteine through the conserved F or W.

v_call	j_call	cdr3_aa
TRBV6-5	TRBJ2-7	CASSYEGLAINEQYF
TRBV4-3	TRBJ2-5	CASSPSPRAQETQYF
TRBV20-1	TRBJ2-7	CSAGTVELYGQYF
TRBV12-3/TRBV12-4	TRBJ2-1	CASSQGQGYLVDEQFF
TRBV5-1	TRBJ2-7	CASSAAGYEQYF
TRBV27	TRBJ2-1	CASSSPDSGSFDEQFF
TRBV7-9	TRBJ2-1	CASSLPHGQGSYNEQFF
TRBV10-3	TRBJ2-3	CAISESQLDRSTDTQYF
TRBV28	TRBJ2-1	CASSSAGDRSSYNEQFF
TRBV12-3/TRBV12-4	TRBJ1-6	CASSASRPPLHF
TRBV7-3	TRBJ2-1	CASSLRWTSANNEQFF
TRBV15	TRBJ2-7	CATSRGPLAGAFYEQYF
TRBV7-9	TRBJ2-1	CASTHPTEGVYEQFF
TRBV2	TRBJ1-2	CASREGQDYGYTF
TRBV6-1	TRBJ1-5	CASNPGPGARNQPQHF
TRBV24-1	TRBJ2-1	CATSDFSGGSPYNEQFF
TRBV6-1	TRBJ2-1	CASSERPHVAFF
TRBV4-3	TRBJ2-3	CASSQDLMWGDNTDTQYF
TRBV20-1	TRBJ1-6	CSAVRTALHF
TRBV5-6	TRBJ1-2	CASSLSGADYGYTF
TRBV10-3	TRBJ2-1	CAISVPAGVEQFF
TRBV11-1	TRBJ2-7	CASSARTSPYEQYF
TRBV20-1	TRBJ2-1	CSADDWAASSYNEQFF
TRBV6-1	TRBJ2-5	CASSMTSRETQYF
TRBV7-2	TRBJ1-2	CASSITRQGAKGGYTF
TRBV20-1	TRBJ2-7	CSASAGGYEQYF
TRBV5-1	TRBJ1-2	CASSTGANYGYTF
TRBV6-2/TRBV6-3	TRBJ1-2	CASSPPPRSYGYTF
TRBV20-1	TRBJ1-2	CSARPPDAANYGYTF
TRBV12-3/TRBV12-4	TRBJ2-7	CASSLTGGAYEQCF
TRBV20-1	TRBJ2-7	CSARRFGTSGRDLYEQYF
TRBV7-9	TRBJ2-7	CASGRTAYEQYF
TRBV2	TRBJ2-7	CASSISRLAGTYEQYF